This is a list of T cell receptor beta chains from one sample in a study of regulatory T cells in long-lasting Graves disease. Using its own MiXCR run on the multiplex PCR reads, TCRdb lists one record per CDR3 protein. Of some 220,000 distinct CDR3 sequences listed, roughly 19% were seen once; the top ten hold about 10%. These records were also assigned to another study, of T cells in Graves' hyperthyroidism and ophthalmopathy.

Here the sequenced sample was peripheral blood mononuclear cells (PBMCs), taken at new diagnosis, from a patient treated with antithyroid drugs. The source of these receptors is a woman in her twenties or thirties with Graves disease. Each CDR3 is given with its conserved first and last residue. The D gene is left open where the match is weak. A clone size is listed for some rows: how often the clone was seen (once, few, many), or a class if it is expanded.

d_gene	v_gene	abundance	j_gene	CDR3aa	CDR3nt
.	TRBV19	many	TRBJ1-4	CASTPGEKLFF	TGTGCAAGTACCCCGGGAGAAAAACTGTTTTTT
.	TRBV28	many	TRBJ2-5	CASSLWPLSETQYF	TGTGCCAGCAGTTTATGGCCGCTTTCGGAGACCCAGTACTTC
TRBD1	TRBV28	many	TRBJ2-7	CASKGGTSYEQYF	TGTGCCAGCAAAGGGGGCACCTCCTACGAGCAGTACTTC
.	TRBV6-1	many	TRBJ1-1	CASSGQGPLGTEAFF	TGTGCCAGCTCCGGGCAGGGCCCTTTGGGCACTGAAGCTTTCTTT
.	TRBV28	many	TRBJ1-2	CASSQADRNYGYTF	TGTGCCAGCAGTCAAGCGGACCGGAACTATGGCTACACCTTC
.	TRBV2	many	TRBJ1-2	CASSEGPGFGGYTF	TGTGCCAGCAGTGAAGGTCCGGGGTTCGGGGGCTACACCTTC
.	TRBV5-5	many	TRBJ1-2	CASSLGLAGMDYGYTF	TGTGCCAGCAGCTTGGGATTGGCAGGGATGGACTATGGCTACACCTTC
.	TRBV11-2	many	TRBJ1-5	CASSFKGSNQPQHF	TGTGCCAGCAGCTTTAAGGGCTCCAATCAGCCCCAGCATTTT
.	TRBV12-3/TRBV12-4	.	TRBJ1-1	CASSFCGWVGGCTEAFF	TGTGCCAGCAGTTTCTGCGGGTGGGTTGGGGGCTGCACTGAAGCTTTCTTT
.	TRBV27	many	TRBJ2-7	CASSLSRQTLYEQYF	TGTGCCAGCAGTTTATCTCGACAGACGTTGTACGAGCAGTACTTC
.	TRBV7-3	many	TRBJ2-3	CASSLSSGTDTQYF	TGTGCCAGCAGCTTAAGCTCCGGGACAGATACGCAGTATTTT
TRBD2	TRBV5-1	once	TRBJ2-1	CASSLAGGQVNEQFF	TGCGCCAGCAGCTTGGCGGGAGGGCAGGTCAATGAGCAGTTCTTC
.	TRBV28	many	TRBJ1-2	CASSFTGTGYYGYTF	TGTGCCAGCAGTTTTACGGGAACAGGCTACTATGGCTACACCTTC
TRBD2	TRBV6-2/TRBV6-3	few	TRBJ2-1	CASSFLAGGPSNEQFF	TGTGCCAGCAGCTTCCTAGCGGGAGGGCCCTCCAATGAGCAGTTCTTC
TRBD1	TRBV19	.	TRBJ1-1	CASSVGTGRSGTEAFF	TGTGCCAGTAGTGTTGGGACAGGGAGGTCGGGCACTGAAGCTTTCTTT
.	TRBV5-1	.	TRBJ2-4	CASSLWGEGAKNIQYF	TGCGCCAGCAGCTTGTGGGGGGAAGGAGCCAAAAACATTCAGTACTTC
.	TRBV20-1	few	TRBJ2-7	CSARTGTGAYEQYF	TGCAGTGCTAGAACGGGGACCGGGGCCTACGAGCAGTACTTC
.	TRBV7-9	many	TRBJ2-3	CASSLGGSDTQYF	TGTGCCAGCAGCTTAGGCGGATCAGATACGCAGTATTTT
.	TRBV18	many	TRBJ2-7	CASSPPGRTYEQYF	TGTGCCAGCTCACCACCGGGCCGGACCTACGAGCAGTACTTC
.	TRBV30	many	TRBJ1-3	CAWNVGGARSGNTIYF	TGTGCCTGGAATGTCGGGGGCGCTCGGTCTGGAAACACCATATATTTT
.	TRBV7-2	.	TRBJ2-2	CASSFLQTSGRGELFF	TGTGCCAGCAGCTTCTTACAGACGTCCGGGCGAGGGGAGCTGTTTTTT
.	TRBV28	many	TRBJ2-7	CASKSQIIIEQYF	TGTGCCAGCAAGAGTCAGATCATAATCGAGCAGTACTTC
TRBD2	TRBV6-1	few	TRBJ2-4	CASSRGLVGQTKNIQYF	TGTGCCAGCAGCCGGGGACTAGTCGGACAAACCAAAAACATTCAGTACTTC
TRBD1	TRBV30	many	TRBJ1-1	CAWSLLGFRQGGTEAFF	TGTGCCTGGAGCCTTCTCGGTTTCCGACAGGGGGGAACTGAAGCTTTCTTT
TRBD2	TRBV10-3	few	TRBJ2-1	CAIRDDRTSNEQFF	TGTGCCATCAGGGACGACCGGACTAGCAATGAGCAGTTCTTC
.	TRBV27	many	TRBJ2-7	CASSRVVSYEQYF	TGTGCCAGCAGCCGGGTCGTTTCCTACGAGCAGTACTTC
TRBD2	TRBV9	many	TRBJ2-1	CASSLREGTSYNEQFF	TGTGCCAGCAGCCTCAGGGAGGGAACCTCCTACAATGAGCAGTTCTTC
TRBD2	TRBV6-1	many	TRBJ2-1	CASGLAGFNEQFF	TGTGCCAGCGGGCTAGCGGGGTTCAATGAGCAGTTCTTC
.	TRBV6-4	few	TRBJ1-6	CASGDGDSPLHF	TGTGCCAGCGGGGACGGGGATTCACCCCTCCACTTT
.	TRBV13	many	TRBJ2-2	CASSYRFGELFF	TGTGCCAGCAGCTACAGGTTCGGGGAGCTGTTTTTT
.	TRBV15	many	TRBJ1-1	CATSGPGYEAFF	TGTGCCACCTCGGGACCAGGGTACGAAGCTTTCTTT
TRBD2	TRBV11-2	.	TRBJ2-1	CASRWGSGSDEQFF	TGTGCCAGCAGGTGGGGGAGCGGGAGTGATGAGCAGTTCTTC
TRBD1	TRBV2	few	TRBJ1-1	CASLTGAGTEAFF	TGTGCCAGCCTGACAGGGGCTGGCACTGAAGCTTTCTTT
TRBD1	TRBV28	many	TRBJ2-7	CASSPPDRADEQYF	TGTGCCAGCAGTCCCCCGGACAGGGCCGACGAGCAGTACTTC
.	TRBV6-5	many	TRBJ1-6	CASSYSLAGGADSPLHF	TGTGCCAGCAGTTACTCGCTCGCAGGAGGTGCGGATTCACCCCTCCACTTT
.	TRBV19	few	TRBJ1-3	CASSIKKVSGNTIYF	TGTGCCAGTAGTATAAAGAAGGTCTCTGGAAACACCATATATTTT
.	TRBV6-1	.	TRBJ2-7	CASSPSTDTQYFGPGTREQYF	.
.	TRBV11-2	many	TRBJ2-1	CASILAGTHSNEQFF	TGTGCCAGCATCCTGGCTGGCACACACAGCAATGAGCAGTTCTTC
TRBD1	TRBV27	few	TRBJ1-5	CVSSLSTGGNQPQHF	TGTGTCAGCAGTTTATCGACAGGGGGCAATCAGCCTCAGCATTTT
.	TRBV5-4	many	TRBJ2-7	CASSWDFGEQYF	TGTGCCAGCAGCTGGGACTTCGGTGAGCAGTACTTC
TRBD1	TRBV6-5	many	TRBJ1-6	CASSYGTGGTSPLHF	TGTGCCAGCAGTTACGGGACAGGGGGAACGTCACCCCTCCACTTT
.	TRBV14	.	TRBJ2-1	CASSQEAFLSSYNEQFF	TGTGCCAGCAGCCAAGAGGCTTTCCTGAGCTCCTACAATGAGCAGTTCTTC
.	TRBV6-2/TRBV6-3	many	TRBJ1-1	CASSYSTTGTEAFF	TGTGCCAGCAGTTACTCGACTACAGGGACTGAAGCTTTCTTT
.	TRBV12-3/TRBV12-4	.	TRBJ2-3	CASSTSPRSDTQYF	TGTGCCAGCAGTACCTCCCCGAGATCCGATACGCAGTATTTT
.	TRBV19	many	TRBJ1-5	CASRTESNQPQHF	TGTGCCAGTAGGACTGAAAGCAATCAGCCCCAGCATTTT
.	TRBV7-2	.	TRBJ1-4	CASSFGGGVRGNEKLFF	TGTGCCAGCAGCTTCGGCGGGGGGGTACGGGGTAATGAAAAACTGTTTTTT